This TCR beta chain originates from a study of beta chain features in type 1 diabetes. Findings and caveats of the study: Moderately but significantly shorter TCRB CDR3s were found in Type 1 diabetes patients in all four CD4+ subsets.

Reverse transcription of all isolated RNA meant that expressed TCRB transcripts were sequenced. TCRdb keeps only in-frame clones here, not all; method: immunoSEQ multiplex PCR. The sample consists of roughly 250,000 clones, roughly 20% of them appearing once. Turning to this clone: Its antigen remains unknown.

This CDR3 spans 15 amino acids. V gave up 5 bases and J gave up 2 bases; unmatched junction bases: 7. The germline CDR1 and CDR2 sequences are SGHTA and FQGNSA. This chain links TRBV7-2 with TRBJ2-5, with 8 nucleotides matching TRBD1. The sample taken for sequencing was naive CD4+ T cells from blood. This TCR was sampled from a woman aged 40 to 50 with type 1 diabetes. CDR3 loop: CASSLDRGWQETQYF. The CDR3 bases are TGTGCCAGCAGCCTAGACAGGGGATGGCAAGAGACCCAGTACTTC.